This TCR beta chain came from a study of blood T cell repertoires in COVID-19. Overall study context: Material from acute and convalescent COVID-19 was sourced from the United States, Italy and Spain.

This clone was observed a single time. CDR3 length: 15 residues. Germline values: CDR1 KGHSH, CDR2 LQKENI. Trimming took 2 bases from V and 1 from J, leaving 11 bases between them. The assay was immunoSEQ multiplex PCR, and TCRdb's table has in-frame clones only and misses some. The data hold more than 90,000 clones, with 80% to 90% observed a single time. The sequencing input was peripheral blood. The origin of this receptor is a woman in her 30s with acute or convalescent COVID-19. The rearrangement links TRBV18 to TRBJ1-1; D is unresolved. The CDR3 sequence: CASSPFKEGNTEAFF. CDR3 DNA sequence: TGTGCCAGCTCACCATTTAAGGAGGGGAACACTGAAGCTTTCTTT.